One sample yielded the 15 T cell receptor beta chains listed below, sequenced in a study of blood T cell repertoires in COVID-19. Profiled with immunoSEQ multiplex PCR; TCRdb holds only in-frame clones, not every one. Of 200,000 to 250,000 clones in the sample, 70% to 90% were seen once. Sequencing used PBMCs or T cells enriched from blood (not recorded which). All receptors come from a man younger than 45 who had recovered from COVID-19.

The chain couples TRBV7-2 to TRBJ2-1; D possibly corresponds to TRBD2 (7 bases). The CDR3 is made up of 16 amino acids. Germline-derived CDR1 and CDR2 are SGHTA and FQGNSA. Trimming cost V 0 bases and J 3 bases, with 12 bases left between them. CDR3 nucleotides: TGTGCCAGCAGCTTAGCTGCGGGGGCTTACTACAATGAGCAGTTCTTC. Its translation: CASSLAAGAYYNEQFF.

J is TRBJ1-5 and V is TRBV19; 8 positions match TRBD1. V was clipped by 1 base and J by 2 bases; unmatched bases: 13. The CDR3 loop spans 19 amino acids. The germline CDR1 and CDR2 sequences are LNHDA and SQIVND (reference sequence). Written as DNA, the CDR3 is TGTGCCAGTAGTATAGTCACGGACAGGGTGAGGTTGGGCAATCAGCCCCAGCATTTT. It is translated as CASSIVTDRVRLGNQPQHF.

The chain recombines TRBV27 with TRBJ2-7; 16 nucleotides match TRBD2. The germline CDR1 and CDR2 sequences are MNHEY and SMNVEV (reference sequence). The J segment lost 6 bases and the V segment lost 7 bases, leaving 9 bases of the junction unmatched. The CDR3 runs to 16 residues. The DNA for the CDR3 is TGTGCCAGCACCATGGGGACTAGCGGGGGGGCCCGCGAGCAGTACTTC. It encodes CASTMGTSGGAREQYF.

This chain links TRBV12-5 with TRBJ2-5; D gene unclear. V was pared by 0 bases and J by 3 bases, with 8 bases between. In germline, CDR1 is LGHNT, CDR2 FRNRAP. The CDR3 loop spans 14 amino acids. The CDR3 coding sequence is TGTGCTAGTGGTTTGGTACGCGGAGAAGAGACCCAGTACTTC. Translated, it gives CASGLVRGEETQYF. The full variable domain, rest sourced from reference TRBV12-5 and TRBJ2-5, is DARVTQTPRHKVTEMGQEVTMRCQPILGHNTVFWYRQTMMQGLELLAYFRNRAPLDDSGMPKDRFSAEMPDATLATLKIQPSEPRDSAVYFCASGLVRGEETQYFGPGTRLLVL.

This clone has only one observation. The chain is built from TRBV5-1 and TRBJ2-7; TRBD2 matches at 10 bases. CDR1 is SGHRS, CDR2 YFSETQ, per germline. CDR3 length equals 15 residues. Trimming cost V 7 bases and J 1 base; bases outside gene matches: 8. CDR3 sequence: CASQPASGRSYEQYF. DNA for the CDR3: TGCGCCAGCCAGCCAGCTAGCGGGAGATCCTACGAGCAGTACTTC.

This clone was counted at least ten times. V gene TRBV13 combines with J gene TRBJ1-2, with D tentatively TRBD1 (5 bases). The length of the CDR3 is 15 residues. With 4 bases removed from V and 4 bases from J, the gap between germline ends came to 16 bases. Germline CDR1 is PRHDT and CDR2 is FYEKMQ (reference sequence). The CDR3 DNA follows: TGTGCCAGCAGCTCCTCACAGACAGACGCCTATGGCTACACCTTC. The encoded protein is CASSSSQTDAYGYTF.

The chain joins TRBV5-1 to TRBJ2-7; 8 nucleotides align to TRBD2. Germline CDR1 reads SGHRS; CDR2 reads YFSETQ. This CDR3 region has 14 residues. V lost 1 base to trimming and J lost 0 bases; unmatched junction nucleotides: 0. The CDR3 DNA reads TGCGCCAGCAGCTTGAGCGGGGGCTCCTACGAGCAGTACTTC. As protein: CASSLSGGSYEQYF.

The chain is built from TRBV5-4 and TRBJ1-3, with 7 bases aligning to TRBD1. The V gene's germline CDR1 is SGHNT and CDR2 YYREEE (reference sequence). V shed 3 bases, J shed 6 bases, and the junction held 6 bases outside the gene matches. CDR3 length: 14 amino acids. CDR3 sequence: CASSSNRGANTIYF. For the CDR3, the DNA is TGTGCCAGCAGCTCCAACAGGGGCGCAAACACCATATATTTT. The full variable domain, with the rest looked up from reference TRBV5-4 and TRBJ1-3, is ETGVTQSPTHLIKTRGQQVTLRCSSQSGHNTVSWYQQALGQGPQFIFQYYREEENGRGNFPPRFSGLQFPNYSSELNVNALELDDSALYLCASSSNRGANTIYFGEGSWLTVV.

V and J are TRBV5-1 and TRBJ2-3; 7 nucleotides align to TRBD2. Germline lookup yields CDR1 SGHRS and CDR2 YFSETQ. With 4 bases clipped from V and 5 bases from J, the junction kept 7 bases outside the gene matches. The CDR3 consists of 14 residues. The CDR3 DNA reads as TGCGCCAGCAGCCCTAGACTAGCTGGAGATACGCAGTATTTT. Amino acids: CASSPRLAGDTQYF.

With regard to this clone: Different DNA sequences within this sample yield the same CDR3. For the CDR3, the DNA is TGTGCCAGCAGCCCGGTGGGGAGCTCCTACGAGCAGTACTTC. Translated, it gives CASSPVGSSYEQYF. The chain uses TRBV27 and TRBJ2-7; weak D call: TRBD2 (5 bases). CDR1 and CDR2 (germline): MNHEY, SMNVEV (reference sequence). The CDR3 is made up of 14 amino acids. V lost 6 bases and J lost 0, with 12 bases in between.

This clone was counted a single time. The rearrangement uses TRBV27 and TRBJ1-6; D is ambiguous. The CDR3 totals 13 residues. CDR1 MNHEY and CDR2 SMNVEV come from the germline V gene (reference sequence). Trimming removed 5 bases from V and 7 bases from J, with 9 bases in between. The CDR3 loop reads CASSKTSNSPLHF. CDR3 nucleotide sequence: TGTGCCAGCAGTAAGACTTCCAATTCACCCCTCCACTTT.

This clone was detected only a few times. V is TRBV7-9 and J is TRBJ2-7, with D tentatively TRBD1 (5 bases). V gave up 2 bases and J gave up 1 base, with 9 bases separating them. Germline loops: CDR1 SEHNR, CDR2 FQNEAQ (reference sequence). The CDR3 runs 14 residues. The CDR3 nucleotides are TGTGCCAGCAGCTTACCCGACAGATCCTACGAGCAGTACTTC. As protein: CASSLPDRSYEQYF.

CDR3 protein: CAAGREQYF. DNA for the CDR3: TGTGCCGCAGGTCGCGAGCAGTACTTC. The V and J genes are TRBV27 and TRBJ2-7; D unresolved. The germline V gene encodes CDR1 MNHEY and CDR2 SMNVEV (reference sequence). CDR3 length: 9 residues. With 11 bases removed from V and 6 bases from J, the gap between germline ends came to 8 bases.

The rearrangement uses TRBV27 and TRBJ2-2, with 8 nucleotides matching TRBD1. The CDR3 loop spans 15 amino acids. V shed 4 bases and J 7 bases; nucleotides not matched to a gene: 8. The germline V gene encodes CDR1 MNHEY and CDR2 SMNVEV (reference sequence). The CDR3 sequence: CASSSQGGLGGELFF. CDR3 in DNA: TGTGCCAGCAGTTCACAGGGGGGTCTAGGCGGGGAGCTGTTTTTT.

The chain is built from TRBV9 and TRBJ1-2, with 8 bases that match TRBD1. The CDR3 contains 14 residues. Trimming cost V 4 bases and J 3 bases; bases outside gene matches: 5. Germline CDR1 is SGDLS and CDR2 is YYNGEE. DNA for the CDR3: TGTGCCAGCAGCCTCCGGGACAGGTACTATGGCTACACCTTC. The encoded protein is CASSLRDRYYGYTF.